The 30 T cell receptor beta chains below all came from one sample that was sequenced in a study of blood T cells in healthy people across ages. A second PCR of roughly 6 to 12 cycles used a sample-barcoded 5' primer and a J-beta primer mix. TCRdb passed the 5' RACE reads through MiXCR, listing each CDR3 protein once. The sample carries approximately 600,000 distinct CDR3 sequences, around three fifths recorded once. Sequenced material: blood. These receptor sequences come from a man aged 55 to 70 in good health.

V gene TRBV5-1 combines with J gene TRBJ2-5, with D possibly TRBD2 on 6 matching bases. This CDR3 is built from 14 residues. V shed 0 bases and J shed 7 bases, with 13 bases lying between them. Germline CDR1 and CDR2: SGHRS and YFSETQ. The CDR3 spells CASSLGTVGGTQYF. For the CDR3, the DNA is TGCGCCAGCAGCTTGGGCACAGTGGGAGGGACCCAGTACTTC.

This clonotype was found a few times. The chain couples TRBV6-6 to TRBJ2-5; 7 bases line up with TRBD1. This CDR3 comprises 14 residues. Germline CDR1 is MNHNY and CDR2 is SVGAGI (reference sequence). Unmatched junction bases numbered 8, after V lost 5 bases and J lost 5 bases. The CDR3 region is CASSPGTVGETQYF. CDR3 DNA sequence: TGTGCCAGCAGTCCCGGGACAGTGGGTGAGACCCAGTACTTC.

This chain joins TRBV28 and TRBJ2-1; 12 bases are a match to TRBD2. The length of the CDR3 is 13 residues. Germline V gives CDR1 MDHEN, CDR2 SYDVKM. Trimming took 11 bases from V and 4 from J; bases not matched to a gene: 3. The CDR3 sequence is CAVGTSGYNEQFF. In DNA, the CDR3 is TGTGCCGTCGGGACTAGCGGGTACAATGAGCAGTTCTTC.

The rearrangement joins TRBV3-1 to TRBJ2-5, with TRBD2 matching 9 bases. Trimming took 4 bases from V and 5 from J; bases not matched to a gene: 11. In germline, CDR1 is LGHDT, CDR2 YNNKEL (reference sequence). The CDR3 extends over 16 amino acids. This chain's CDR3 is CASSLSPTSGGETQYF. The CDR3, as DNA: TGTGCCAGCAGCCTAAGCCCGACTAGCGGCGGGGAGACCCAGTACTTC.

The chain couples TRBV30 to TRBJ2-7; D is unresolved. The CDR3 length is 11 residues. Germline V CDR1 and CDR2: GTSNPN, SVGIG (reference sequence). The germline V and J ends were trimmed by 1 base and 4 bases, with 5 bases remaining between them. The CDR3 is CAWSAGYEQYF. CDR3 sequence (DNA): TGTGCCTGGAGTGCCGGGTACGAGCAGTACTTC.

This clonotype occurred a few times. CDR3 sequence reads: CASSQDPSPSTDTQYF. CDR3 nucleotides: TGTGCCAGCAGCCAAGATCCATCACCCAGCACAGATACGCAGTATTTT. The chain recombines TRBV14 with TRBJ2-3; the D is unclear. The V gene lost 0 bases and the J gene lost 0 bases, with 10 bases spanning the gap. Germline values: CDR1 SGHDN, CDR2 FVKESK. The CDR3 covers 16 residues.

This clonotype was seen a handful of times. This chain uses TRBV29-1 with TRBJ1-1; D might be TRBD1 (6 bases). Trimming took 8 bases from V and 1 from J, leaving 11 bases between them. This CDR3 region has 12 residues. Per germline, CDR1 SQVTM and CDR2 ANQGSEA. CDR3 region: CSMAQGNTEAFF. The CDR3 coding sequence is TGCAGCATGGCACAGGGGAACACTGAAGCTTTCTTT.

This clonotype has only a few counts. V gene TRBV25-1 combines with J gene TRBJ1-6, with 8 bases identical to TRBD1. The CDR3 is 15 residues long. J gave up 10 bases and V 5 bases, and 10 bases lay outside the gene matches. CDR1 and CDR2 from the germline V gene are MGHDK and SYGVNS. The CDR3 is CASSPRTGKDSPLHF. DNA of the CDR3: TGTGCCAGCAGTCCAAGGACAGGGAAAGACTCACCCCTCCACTTT.

The chain combines TRBV6-1 with TRBJ2-7; D might be TRBD1 (6 bases). The CDR3 has 14 residues. Deletions cut 8 bases from V and 7 bases from J, with 21 bases between. CDR1 and CDR2 (germline): MNHNS, SASEGT. The CDR3 DNA reads TGTGCCAGCGCTCTAACAGGGAATTCGAGGGAGCAGTACTTC. The encoded protein is CASALTGNSREQYF.

In its sample, this clonotype was seen once. This chain joins TRBV29-1 and TRBJ2-1; D may be TRBD1 or TRBD2 (5 bases each). Germline assignment: CDR1 SQVTM and CDR2 ANQGSEA. Trimming took off 1 base at V and 6 bases at J, with 7 bases between the two ends. The CDR3 has 12 amino acids. The CDR3 coding sequence is TGCAGCGTTGAAGGGGGGTGCAATGAGCAGTTCTTC. This encodes CSVEGGCNEQFF.

This clonotype was seen ten or more times. The chain combines TRBV12-3 or TRBV12-4 with TRBJ2-7; TRBD2 is a possible D gene (5 bases). The V gene lost 4 bases and the J gene lost 0 bases, with 13 bases spanning the gap. The CDR3 has 15 residues. CDR3 protein: CASSSGSVDSYEQYF. The CDR3 coding sequence is TGTGCCAGCAGTTCGGGGAGTGTAGACTCCTACGAGCAGTACTTC.

This chain links TRBV20-1 with TRBJ2-5; the match to TRBD1 covers 9 bases. With V trimmed by 1 base and J by 1 base, 4 bases remained unmatched. The CDR3 has 15 residues. Germline loops: CDR1 DFQATT, CDR2 SNEGSKA (reference sequence). DNA of the CDR3: TGCAGTGCTAGAGTACCGACAGGGGGCCAAGAGACCCAGTACTTC. Protein product: CSARVPTGGQETQYF.

V and J are TRBV4-1 and TRBJ2-1, with D possibly being TRBD1 or TRBD2 (6 bases each). Trimming shortened V by 4 bases and J by 0 bases, and 19 bases separated the two germline ends. This CDR3 has 18 residues. From germline, CDR1 is MGHRA and CDR2 YSYEKL. CDR3 sequence: CASSPDSGGSSSYNEQFF. For the CDR3, the DNA is TGCGCCAGCAGCCCCGACTCCGGGGGCTCGAGCTCCTACAATGAGCAGTTCTTC.

This clonotype was seen more than once but under ten times. V gene TRBV20-1 combines with J gene TRBJ2-1; no firm D call. V lost 2 bases to trimming and J lost 3 bases, with 2 bases between them. Germline V gene sequence: CDR1 DFQATT, CDR2 SNEGSKA (reference sequence). The CDR3 length is 11 residues. The chain's CDR3 is CSARYYNEQFF. The CDR3 nucleotides are TGCAGTGCTAGATACTACAATGAGCAGTTCTTC.

The V and J genes are TRBV20-1 and TRBJ2-1; 8 bases are a match to TRBD2. The CDR3 has 13 amino acids. Germline V CDR1 and CDR2: DFQATT, SNEGSKA (reference sequence). V gave up 7 bases and J gave up 5 bases; unmatched junction bases: 7. This CDR3 is CSGTGLVDNEQFF. The CDR3 DNA is TGCAGTGGGACGGGACTAGTAGACAATGAGCAGTTCTTC.

This chain links TRBV6-5 with TRBJ2-6; D tentatively fits TRBD1 or TRBD2 (6 bases each). The length of the CDR3 is 15 residues. The germline CDR1 and CDR2 sequences are MNHEY and SVGAGI. The V end was cut by 5 bases, the J end by 4 bases, with 12 bases between. The DNA for the CDR3 is TGTGCCAGCAGTATAATGGGGGGCGGGGCCAACGTCCTGACTTTC. The encoded protein is CASSIMGGGANVLTF.

This chain uses TRBV13 with TRBJ2-5; 7 nucleotides agree with TRBD1. Per the germline V gene, CDR1 is PRHDT and CDR2 is FYEKMQ (reference sequence). With 4 bases clipped from V and 5 bases from J, the junction kept 13 bases outside the gene matches. The CDR3 covers 16 residues. CDR3 sequence (DNA): TGTGCCAGCAGCTCTGGGACAGCAACGTTTCGTGAGACCCAGTACTTC. Translated, it gives CASSSGTATFRETQYF.

The J gene is TRBJ1-2, the V gene TRBV3-1, with D possibly TRBD1 on 6 matching bases. Trimming pared 5 bases from V and 8 bases from J, leaving 18 bases between. The CDR3 has 14 amino acids. Germline-derived CDR1 and CDR2 are LGHDT and YNNKEL (reference sequence). Here the CDR3 DNA reads TGTGCCAGCAGCGACGACAGGAAGGCAGCAGGCTACACCTTC. It is translated as CASSDDRKAAGYTF.

The gene calls are TRBV28 and TRBJ1-1; D unresolved. The CDR3 contains 14 residues. Trimming pared 7 bases from V and 3 bases from J, leaving 15 bases between. Per germline, CDR1 MDHEN and CDR2 SYDVKM. The chain's CDR3 is CASILDRKDTEAFF. Here the CDR3 DNA reads TGTGCCAGCATTCTAGATAGAAAGGACACTGAAGCTTTCTTT.

The chain employs TRBV3-1 and TRBJ2-6, with 7 bases fitting TRBD1. The V and J ends lost 3 bases and 0 bases, in that order; junction bases with no gene match: 14. The CDR3 has 20 residues. Germline CDR1 reads LGHDT; CDR2 reads YNNKEL (reference sequence). CDR3 residues: CASSHGGRDRSYSGANVLTF. In DNA form, the CDR3 reads TGTGCCAGCAGCCATGGGGGACGGGACAGAAGTTACTCTGGGGCCAACGTCCTGACTTTC.

A few counts support this clonotype. The chain uses TRBV7-2 and TRBJ2-6; no clear D gene. V was trimmed by 3 bases and J by 3 bases, leaving 12 bases between them. The CDR3 extends over 16 amino acids. Germline lookup yields CDR1 SGHTA and CDR2 FQGNSA. The DNA of the CDR3 is TGTGCCAGCAGCTTTCTGGGGTTAGGTGGGGCCAACGTCCTGACTTTC. Translation: CASSFLGLGGANVLTF.

The rearrangement uses TRBV6-2 or TRBV6-3 and TRBJ2-3; 7 positions match TRBD2. V was clipped by 2 bases and J by 0 bases; unmatched bases: 2. CDR1 and CDR2 (germline): MNHEY, SVGEGT. The length of the CDR3 is 15 residues. The CDR3 bases are TGTGCCAGCAGTTACGAGCGGGGTAGCACAGATACGCAGTATTTT. It codes for CASSYERGSTDTQYF.

The chain uses TRBV6-5 and TRBJ1-1, with 10 positions matching TRBD1. CDR1 and CDR2 (germline): MNHEY, SVGAGI. V trimming: 6 bases; J trimming: 6 bases; junction bases outside the gene matches: 7. This CDR3 comprises 14 residues. CDR3: CASSMGQGSAEAFF. The CDR3 DNA follows: TGTGCCAGCAGCATGGGACAGGGGAGCGCTGAAGCTTTCTTT.

The chain couples TRBV5-1 to TRBJ2-1; 8 nucleotides line up with TRBD2. J lost 7 bases, V lost 7 bases, and 16 bases had no gene match. CDR1 is SGHRS and CDR2 is YFSETQ in the germline V gene. The CDR3 length is 16 residues. CDR3 residues: CASGNSGDLHGNEQFF. Written as DNA, the CDR3 is TGCGCCAGCGGGAATAGCGGGGACCTCCACGGGAATGAGCAGTTCTTC.

The V and J genes are TRBV11-2 and TRBJ2-3, with 12 positions matching TRBD2. This CDR3 is 16 amino acids long. The germline gives CDR1 SGHAT, CDR2 FQNNGV. Trimming removed 5 bases from V and 2 bases from J; junction bases left unmatched: 5. The CDR3 coding sequence is TGTGCCAGCAGCCGGACTAGCGGGGTGGTCACAGATACGCAGTATTTT. Translated: CASSRTSGVVTDTQYF.

This clonotype was recorded a few times. The chain has TRBV20-1 and TRBJ2-3, with TRBD2 matching over 11 bases. The germline CDR1 and CDR2 sequences are DFQATT and SNEGSKA (reference sequence). The CDR3 has 14 amino acids. V shed 3 bases and J 4 bases; nucleotides not matched to a gene: 3. The CDR3 reads CSARTSGAADTQYF. The CDR3 DNA reads as TGCAGTGCTAGGACTAGCGGGGCCGCAGATACGCAGTATTTT.

This chain links TRBV12-3 or TRBV12-4 with TRBJ2-1; D may correspond to TRBD1 or TRBD2 (5 bases each). V shed 2 bases and J shed 10 bases, with 12 bases lying between them. The CDR3 length is 13 residues. CDR3 residues: CASSLFPGPEQFF. CDR3 coding DNA: TGTGCCAGCAGTTTATTCCCGGGGCCCGAGCAGTTCTTC.

This rearrangement joins TRBV6-2 or TRBV6-3 to TRBJ2-1, with 14 bases identical to TRBD2. The CDR3 spans 15 residues. Germline CDR1 reads MNHEY; CDR2 reads SVGEGT. J gave up 8 bases and V 7 bases, and 7 bases lay outside the gene matches. In DNA, the CDR3 is TGTGCCAGCAACCACGGGACTAGCGGGGGTGATGAGCAGTTCTTC. The encoded protein is CASNHGTSGGDEQFF.

The chain combines TRBV12-5 with TRBJ2-7; D tentatively fits TRBD1 or TRBD2 (5 bases each). Germline loops: CDR1 LGHNT, CDR2 FRNRAP. The CDR3 is made up of 15 amino acids. Trimming took 7 bases from V and 4 from J, leaving 20 bases between them. The CDR3 nucleotides read TGTGCTAGTGCCTCCCCCCGGGACGCCGTTTACGAGCAGTACTTC. It encodes CASASPRDAVYEQYF.

The genes are TRBV3-1 and TRBJ2-3, with TRBD1 as a possible D gene (5 bases). Germline CDR1 is LGHDT and CDR2 is YNNKEL (reference sequence). Trimming removed 4 bases from V and 2 bases from J, with 13 bases in between. CDR3 length: 15 amino acids. The DNA for the CDR3 is TGTGCCAGCAGCCCATGGGTAGGGGACACAGATACGCAGTATTTT. Its translation is CASSPWVGDTDTQYF.